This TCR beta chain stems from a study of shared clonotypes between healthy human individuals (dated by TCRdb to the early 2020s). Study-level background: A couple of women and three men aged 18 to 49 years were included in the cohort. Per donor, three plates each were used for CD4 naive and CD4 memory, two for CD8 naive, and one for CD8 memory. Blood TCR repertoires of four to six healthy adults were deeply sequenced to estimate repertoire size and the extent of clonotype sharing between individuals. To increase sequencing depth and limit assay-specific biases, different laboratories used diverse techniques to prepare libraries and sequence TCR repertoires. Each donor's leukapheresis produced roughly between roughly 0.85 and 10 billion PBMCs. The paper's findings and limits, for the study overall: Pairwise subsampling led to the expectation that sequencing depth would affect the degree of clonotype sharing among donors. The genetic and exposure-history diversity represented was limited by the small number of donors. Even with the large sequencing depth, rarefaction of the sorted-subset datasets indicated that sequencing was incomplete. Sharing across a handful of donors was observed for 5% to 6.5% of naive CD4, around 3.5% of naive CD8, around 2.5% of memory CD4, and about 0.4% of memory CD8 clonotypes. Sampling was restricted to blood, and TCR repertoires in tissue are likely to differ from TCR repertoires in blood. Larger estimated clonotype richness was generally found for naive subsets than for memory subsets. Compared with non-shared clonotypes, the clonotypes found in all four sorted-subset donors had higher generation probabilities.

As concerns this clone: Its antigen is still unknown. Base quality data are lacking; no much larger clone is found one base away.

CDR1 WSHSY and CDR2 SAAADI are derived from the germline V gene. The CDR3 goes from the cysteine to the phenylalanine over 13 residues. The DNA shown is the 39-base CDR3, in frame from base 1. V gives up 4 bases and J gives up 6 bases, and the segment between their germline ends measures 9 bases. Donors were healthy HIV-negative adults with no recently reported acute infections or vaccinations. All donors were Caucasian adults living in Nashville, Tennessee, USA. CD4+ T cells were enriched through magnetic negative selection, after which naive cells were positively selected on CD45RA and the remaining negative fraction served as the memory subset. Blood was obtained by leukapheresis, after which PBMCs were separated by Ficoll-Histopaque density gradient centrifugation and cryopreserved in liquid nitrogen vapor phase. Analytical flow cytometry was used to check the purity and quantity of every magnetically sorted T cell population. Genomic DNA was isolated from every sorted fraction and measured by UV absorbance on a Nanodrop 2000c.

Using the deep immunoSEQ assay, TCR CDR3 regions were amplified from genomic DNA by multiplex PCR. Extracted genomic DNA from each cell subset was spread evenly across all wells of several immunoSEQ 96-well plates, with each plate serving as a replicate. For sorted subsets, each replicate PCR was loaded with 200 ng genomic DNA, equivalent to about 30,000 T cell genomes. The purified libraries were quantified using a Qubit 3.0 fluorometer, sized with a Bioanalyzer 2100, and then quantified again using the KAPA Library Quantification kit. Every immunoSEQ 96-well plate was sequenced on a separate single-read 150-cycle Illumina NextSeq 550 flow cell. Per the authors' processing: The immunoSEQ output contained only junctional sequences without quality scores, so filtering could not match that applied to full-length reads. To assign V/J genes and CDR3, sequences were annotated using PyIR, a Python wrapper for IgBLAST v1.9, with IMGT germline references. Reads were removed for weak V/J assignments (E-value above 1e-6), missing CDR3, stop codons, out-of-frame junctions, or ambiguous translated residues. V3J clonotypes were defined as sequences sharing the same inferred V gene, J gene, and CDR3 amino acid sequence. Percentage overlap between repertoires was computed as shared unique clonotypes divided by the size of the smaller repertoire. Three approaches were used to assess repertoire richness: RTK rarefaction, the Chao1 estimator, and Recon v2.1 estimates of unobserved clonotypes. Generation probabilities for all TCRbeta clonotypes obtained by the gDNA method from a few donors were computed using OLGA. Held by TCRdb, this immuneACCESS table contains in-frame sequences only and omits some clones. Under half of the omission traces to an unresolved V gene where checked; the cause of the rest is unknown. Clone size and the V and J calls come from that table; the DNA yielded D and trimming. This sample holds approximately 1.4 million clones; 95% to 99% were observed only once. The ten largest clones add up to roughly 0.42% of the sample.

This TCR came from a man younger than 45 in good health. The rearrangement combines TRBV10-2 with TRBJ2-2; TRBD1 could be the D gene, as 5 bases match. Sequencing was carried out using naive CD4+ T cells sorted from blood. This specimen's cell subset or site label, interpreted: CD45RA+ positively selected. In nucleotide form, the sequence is TGCGCCAGCAGTGGACAGCCTTCCGGGGAGCTGTTTTTT. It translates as CASSGQPSGELFF.